Presented here are 15 T cell receptor beta chains from one specimen sequenced in a study of blood T cell repertoires in COVID-19. The method was immunoSEQ multiplex PCR; TCRdb's version includes in-frame clones alone and lacks a portion of them. The sample includes under 130,000 clones, approximately 92% of them seen just once. Sequenced input: peripheral blood. These TCRs come from a woman older than 75 with acute or convalescent COVID-19.

This rearrangement joins TRBV7-2 to TRBJ1-2; D call uncertain. Germline lookup yields CDR1 SGHTA and CDR2 FQGNSA. Trimming took off 1 base at V and 4 bases at J, with 10 bases between the two ends. This CDR3 has 14 amino acids. CDR3 amino acids: CASSLGLRGYGYTF. The CDR3 nucleotides read TGTGCCAGCAGCTTAGGACTACGGGGCTATGGCTACACCTTC.

This chain joins TRBV5-4 and TRBJ2-3; TRBD2 matches at 12 bases. This CDR3 is 18 amino acids long. V dropped 4 bases and J dropped 0; count of bases not matched to a gene: 9. Germline CDR1 reads SGHNT; CDR2 reads YYREEE (reference sequence). CDR3 residues: CASSTGTSGRPSTDTQYF. The CDR3 bases are TGTGCCAGCAGCACCGGGACTAGCGGGCGCCCTAGCACAGATACGCAGTATTTT.

This rearrangement joins TRBV9 to TRBJ2-3; D call uncertain. The CDR3 contains 14 residues. CDR1 and CDR2 (germline): SGDLS, YYNGEE. Trimming took off 2 bases at V and 2 bases at J, with 9 bases between the two ends. For the CDR3, the DNA is TGTGCCAGCAGCGTGTTATCGTACACAGATACGCAGTATTTT. Translating it yields CASSVLSYTDTQYF. Supplemented by reference TRBV9 and TRBJ2-3, the full variable domain reads DSGVTQTPKHLITATGQRVTLRCSPRSGDLSVYWYQQSLDQGLQFLIQYYNGEERAKGNILERFSAQQFPDLHSELNLSSLELGDSALYFCASSVLSYTDTQYFGPGTRLTVL.

The chain combines TRBV9 with TRBJ2-1; 8 bases agree with TRBD2. After removal of 3 bases from V and 5 bases from J, the junction contained 13 bases not matched to a gene. This CDR3 is 17 amino acids long. CDR1 is SGDLS, CDR2 YYNGEE, per germline. CDR3 region: CASSARPGRGENNEQFF. The CDR3 bases are TGTGCCAGCAGCGCGCGGCCGGGGCGGGGGGAAAACAATGAGCAGTTCTTC.

The rearrangement links TRBV7-6 to TRBJ2-1, with TRBD2 matching 8 bases. CDR1 and CDR2 (germline): SGHVS, FNYEAQ. The CDR3 runs 15 residues. J lost 3 bases, V lost 5 bases, and 6 bases had no gene match. The CDR3 spells CASSPERGLYNEQFF. Here the CDR3 DNA reads TGTGCCAGCAGCCCGGAGCGGGGGCTCTACAATGAGCAGTTCTTC.

J is TRBJ1-1 and V is TRBV19, with D maybe TRBD1 (6 bases). Trimming shortened V by 6 bases and J by 0 bases, and 11 bases separated the two germline ends. The CDR3 extends over 14 amino acids. Per germline, CDR1 LNHDA and CDR2 SQIVND (reference sequence). The CDR3 bases are TGTGCCAGTAGACCAGGACAGCTGAACACTGAAGCTTTCTTT. Protein product: CASRPGQLNTEAFF.

This chain joins TRBV4-1 and TRBJ2-5; TRBD2 agrees at 9 bases. The trim removed 1 base at V and 7 bases at J, leaving 7 bases unmatched. Germline V gene data show CDR1 as MGHRA and CDR2 as YSYEKL. The CDR3 covers 15 residues. The CDR3: CASSQVPSGAGTQYF. For the CDR3, the DNA is TGCGCCAGCAGCCAAGTGCCTAGCGGGGCTGGGACCCAGTACTTC.

The gene calls are TRBV7-9 and TRBJ2-7; 10 bases match TRBD1. J gave up 5 bases and V 1 base, and 8 bases lay outside the gene matches. The CDR3 consists of 16 residues. Germline V gene lookup returns CDR1 SEHNR and CDR2 FQNEAQ (reference sequence). The CDR3 DNA is TGTGCCAGCAGCTTAGGAGACAGGGGGCGCGGTAACGAGCAGTACTTC. Amino acid sequence: CASSLGDRGRGNEQYF.

This clone was seen just once. The rearrangement joins TRBV7-9 to TRBJ2-1, with D possibly TRBD1 on 6 matching bases. Germline CDR1 is SEHNR and CDR2 is FQNEAQ (reference sequence). V was pared by 5 bases and J by 2 bases, with 10 bases between. The CDR3 loop spans 14 amino acids. CDR3 residues: CASSTRTAYNEQFF. The CDR3, as DNA: TGTGCCAGCAGCACTCGGACAGCCTACAATGAGCAGTTCTTC.

The rearrangement joins TRBV30 to TRBJ1-2; maybe TRBD1 (6 bases). This CDR3 region has 15 residues. The germline V and J ends were trimmed by 3 bases and 3 bases, with 17 bases remaining between them. Per the germline V gene, CDR1 is GTSNPN and CDR2 is SVGIG (reference sequence). The CDR3 region has the DNA TGTGCCTGGAGCCCCCCGGGGGGCAGCCACTATGGCTACACCTTC. It is translated as CAWSPPGGSHYGYTF.

The chain couples TRBV18 to TRBJ2-1; 11 positions agree with TRBD2. The CDR3 is made up of 20 amino acids. V trimming: 5 bases; J trimming: 0 bases; junction bases outside the gene matches: 15. Germline CDR1 KGHSH, CDR2 LQKENI. CDR3: CASSTALAGGSGSSYNEQFF. The CDR3 DNA reads TGTGCCAGCTCAACCGCTCTAGCGGGGGGTTCCGGGAGCTCCTACAATGAGCAGTTCTTC.

This sequence joins TRBV6-5 and TRBJ1-2; 8 nucleotides align to TRBD1. The V gene end was trimmed by 5 bases and the J gene end by 5 bases; junction bases not matched to a gene: 7. Looked up from germline, CDR1 is MNHEY and CDR2 is SVGAGI. This CDR3 region has 14 residues. The CDR3 sequence is CASSTTTGGYGYTF. In DNA, the CDR3 is TGTGCCAGCAGTACTACAACAGGGGGGTATGGCTACACCTTC.

CDR3 DNA: TGTGCCAGCAGCTTAGCGGGACAGGGGATTAATCAGCCCCAGCATTTT. Amino acid sequence: CASSLAGQGINQPQHF. The chain couples TRBV7-9 to TRBJ1-5, with 10 bases matching TRBD1. CDR3 length: 16 amino acids. Germline V lookup: CDR1 SEHNR, CDR2 FQNEAQ (reference sequence). Trimming cost V 0 bases and J 4 bases; bases outside gene matches: 3.

The genes are TRBV7-2 and TRBJ2-3; no clear D gene. CDR1 and CDR2 from the germline V gene are SGHTA and FQGNSA. CDR3 size: 15 residues. Trimming cost V 2 bases and J 2 bases, with 11 bases left between them. The CDR3 nucleotides read TGTGCCAGCAGCTTACGAGCGTCCAACACAGATACGCAGTATTTT. Encoded protein: CASSLRASNTDTQYF.

The gene calls are TRBV27 and TRBJ2-5; 7 bases fit TRBD2. J gave up 3 bases and V 4 bases, and 5 bases lay outside the gene matches. Germline CDR1 MNHEY, CDR2 SMNVEV (reference sequence). The CDR3 totals 14 residues. The CDR3 region is CASSWGRGEETQYF. Here the CDR3 DNA reads TGTGCCAGCAGTTGGGGACGGGGGGAAGAGACCCAGTACTTC.